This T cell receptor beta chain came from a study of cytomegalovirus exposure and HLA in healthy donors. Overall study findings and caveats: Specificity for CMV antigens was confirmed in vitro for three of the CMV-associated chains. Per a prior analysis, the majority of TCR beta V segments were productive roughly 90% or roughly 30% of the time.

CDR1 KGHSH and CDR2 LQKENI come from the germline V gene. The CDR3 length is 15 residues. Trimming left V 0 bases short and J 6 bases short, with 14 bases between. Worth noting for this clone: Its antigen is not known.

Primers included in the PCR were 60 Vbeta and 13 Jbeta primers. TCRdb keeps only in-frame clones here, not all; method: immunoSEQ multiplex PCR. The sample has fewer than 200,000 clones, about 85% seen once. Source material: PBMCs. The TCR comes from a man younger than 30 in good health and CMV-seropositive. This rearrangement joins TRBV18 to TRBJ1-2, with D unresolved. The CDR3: CASSPPVWQRDGYTF. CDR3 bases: TGTGCCAGCTCACCACCGGTGTGGCAGAGGGATGGCTACACCTTC.